One and the same sample provided the 5 T cell receptor beta chains below, sequenced in a study of early T cells in non-severe SARS-CoV-2 infection (dated by TCRdb to about 2021). The library was made by 5' RACE. The instrument was a NextSeq 500. Starting from the raw public reads, TCRdb applied fastp trimming at Q25, assembled clones with MiXCR and retained in-frame beta chains. Rows are combined by CDR3 protein, so each entry shows the most common genes and DNA. The sample has about 67,000 distinct CDR3 sequences on record, roughly 11% of them singletons. Of the sample, about 3.8% is held by the ten largest clones. The material sequenced was whole blood. These receptors were obtained from an adult who was a healthcare worker with PCR-confirmed SARS-CoV-2 infection or an uninfected control (not recorded which).

The CDR3 spells CASSYSGGQGLPLHF. CDR3 nucleotide sequence: TGTGCCAGCAGTTACTCAGGCGGACAGGGACTACCCCTCCACTTT. The chain carries TRBV6-5 and TRBJ1-6; 8 bases are shared with TRBD1. The CDR3 is made up of 15 amino acids. V gave up 0 bases and J gave up 12 bases; unmatched junction bases: 7. Germline CDR1 and CDR2: MNHEY and SVGAGI.

In its sample, this clonotype was seen many times. V is TRBV19 and J is TRBJ2-1, with D unresolved. CDR1 is LNHDA, CDR2 SQIVND, per germline (reference sequence). Trimming took off 7 bases at V and 0 bases at J, with 13 bases between the two ends. This CDR3 is 15 amino acids long. The CDR3 DNA sequence: TGTGCCAGTACATTGGGCCTAGGCTCCTACAATGAGCAGTTCTTC. It codes for CASTLGLGSYNEQFF.

This clonotype was recorded at least ten times. The genes are TRBV5-6 and TRBJ2-3; 10 bases map to TRBD1. Per the germline V gene, CDR1 is SGHDT and CDR2 is YYEEEE. J gave up 1 base and V 7 bases, and 9 bases lay outside the gene matches. The CDR3 length is 16 residues. The CDR3 loop is CASGQGGTGGTDTQYF. For the CDR3, the DNA is TGTGCCAGCGGACAAGGCGGGACAGGGGGCACAGATACGCAGTATTTT.

This clonotype was seen at least ten times. This chain uses TRBV7-9 with TRBJ1-5; the D gene is possibly TRBD1 (6 bases). Germline V gives CDR1 SEHNR, CDR2 FQNEAQ (reference sequence). The length of the CDR3 is 13 residues. Trimming shortened V by 5 bases and J by 4 bases, and 9 bases separated the two germline ends. For the CDR3, the DNA is TGTGCCAGCAGCAAACAGGGTAATCAGCCCCAGCATTTT. It specifies CASSKQGNQPQHF. The variable domain in full, with the rest retrieved from reference TRBV7-9 and TRBJ1-5, is DTGVSQNPRHKITKRGQNVTFRCDPISEHNRLYWYRQTLGQGPEFLTYFQNEAQLEKSRLLSDRFSAERPKGSFSTLEIQRTEQGDSAMYLCASSKQGNQPQHFGDGTRLSIL.

This clonotype was detected many times. The CDR3 nucleotides read TGTGCCACCAGCAGTCCTCCACATACGCAGTATTTT. It encodes CATSSPPHTQYF. The chain couples TRBV15 to TRBJ2-3; D gene unclear. This CDR3 contains 12 residues. CDR1 LNHNV and CDR2 YYDKDF come from the germline V gene (reference sequence). V lost 3 bases, J lost 7 bases, and 8 bases lay in between.